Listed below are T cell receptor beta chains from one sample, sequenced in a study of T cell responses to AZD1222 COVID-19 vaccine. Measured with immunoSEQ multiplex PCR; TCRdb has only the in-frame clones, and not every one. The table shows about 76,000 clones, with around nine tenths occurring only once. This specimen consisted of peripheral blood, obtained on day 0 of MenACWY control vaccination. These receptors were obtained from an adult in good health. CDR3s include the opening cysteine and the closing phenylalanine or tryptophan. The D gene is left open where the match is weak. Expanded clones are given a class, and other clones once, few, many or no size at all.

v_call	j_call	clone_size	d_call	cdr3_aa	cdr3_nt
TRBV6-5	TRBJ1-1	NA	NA	CASSYSSGANTEAFF	TGTGCCAGCAGTTACTCTTCAGGGGCCAACACTGAAGCTTTCTTT
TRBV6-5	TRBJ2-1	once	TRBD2	CASSYGTSGNNEQFF	TGTGCCAGCAGTTACGGGACTAGCGGGAACAATGAGCAGTTCTTC
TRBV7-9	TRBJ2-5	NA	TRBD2	CASSQLAAETQYF	TGTGCCAGCAGCCAACTAGCGGCTGAGACCCAGTACTTC
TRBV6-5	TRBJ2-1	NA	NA	CASSNRPNEQFF	TGTGCCAGCAGCAATCGCCCCAATGAGCAGTTCTTC
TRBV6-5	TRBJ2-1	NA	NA	CASSYRGRAYNEQFF	TGTGCCAGCAGTTACAGGGGGAGGGCCTACAATGAGCAGTTCTTC
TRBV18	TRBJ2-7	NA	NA	CASSPPMAGIHEQYF	TGTGCCAGCTCACCACCCATGGCGGGGATCCACGAGCAGTACTTC
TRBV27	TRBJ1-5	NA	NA	CASSLLVNQPQHF	TGTGCCAGCAGTTTACTGGTCAATCAGCCCCAGCATTTT
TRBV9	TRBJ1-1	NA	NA	CASSVFSGAMNTEAFF	TGTGCCAGCAGCGTTTTCAGCGGGGCTATGAACACTGAAGCTTTCTTT
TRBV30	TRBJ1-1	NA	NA	CAWSRDQWGTEAFF	TGTGCCTGGAGTCGAGATCAGTGGGGCACTGAAGCTTTCTTT
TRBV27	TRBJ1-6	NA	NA	CASSPAGLLNSPLHF	TGTGCCAGCAGTCCCGCAGGACTTCTTAATTCACCCCTCCACTTT
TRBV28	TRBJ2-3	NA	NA	CASIPHRQDTQYF	TGTGCCAGCATCCCGCACCGGCAAGATACGCAGTATTTT
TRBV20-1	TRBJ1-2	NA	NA	CSASKLGYYGYTF	TGCAGTGCTAGTAAGCTTGGGTATTATGGCTACACCTTC
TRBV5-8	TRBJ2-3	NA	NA	CASVRTGQRTDTQYF	TGTGCCAGCGTAAGGACTGGCCAACGCACAGATACGCAGTATTTT
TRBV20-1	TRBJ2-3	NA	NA	CSARDEVSQYF	TGCAGTGCTAGAGATGAAGTTTCGCAGTATTTT
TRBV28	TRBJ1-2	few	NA	CASTLAKDYGYTF	TGTGCCAGCACCCTCGCAAAGGACTATGGCTACACCTTC
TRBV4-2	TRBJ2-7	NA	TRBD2	CASSQGPGLAGDTYEQYF	TGTGCCAGCAGCCAAGGCCCAGGACTAGCGGGAGACACCTACGAGCAGTACTTC